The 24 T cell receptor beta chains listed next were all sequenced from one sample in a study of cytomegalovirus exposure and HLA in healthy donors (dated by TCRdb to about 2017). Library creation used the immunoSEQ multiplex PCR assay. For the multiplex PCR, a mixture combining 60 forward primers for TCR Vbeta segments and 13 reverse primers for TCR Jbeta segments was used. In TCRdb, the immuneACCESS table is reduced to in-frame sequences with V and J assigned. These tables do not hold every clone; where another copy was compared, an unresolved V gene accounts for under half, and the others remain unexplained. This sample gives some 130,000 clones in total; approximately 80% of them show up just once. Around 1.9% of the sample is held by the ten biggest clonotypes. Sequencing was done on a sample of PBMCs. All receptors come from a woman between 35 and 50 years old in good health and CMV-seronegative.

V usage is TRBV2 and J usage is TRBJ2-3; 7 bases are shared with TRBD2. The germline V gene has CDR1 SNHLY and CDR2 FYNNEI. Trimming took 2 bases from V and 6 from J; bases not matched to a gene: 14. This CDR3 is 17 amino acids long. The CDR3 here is CASSETLGGSVLDTQYF. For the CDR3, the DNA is TGTGCCAGCAGTGAAACCTTGGGGGGGTCGGTCCTGGATACGCAGTATTTT.

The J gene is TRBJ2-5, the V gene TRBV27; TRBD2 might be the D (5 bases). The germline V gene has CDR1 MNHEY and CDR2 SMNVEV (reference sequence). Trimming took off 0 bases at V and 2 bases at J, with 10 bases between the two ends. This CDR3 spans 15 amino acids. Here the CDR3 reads CASSLSRRGQETQYF. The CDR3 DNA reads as TGTGCCAGCAGTTTATCCCGCCGCGGGCAAGAGACCCAGTACTTC.

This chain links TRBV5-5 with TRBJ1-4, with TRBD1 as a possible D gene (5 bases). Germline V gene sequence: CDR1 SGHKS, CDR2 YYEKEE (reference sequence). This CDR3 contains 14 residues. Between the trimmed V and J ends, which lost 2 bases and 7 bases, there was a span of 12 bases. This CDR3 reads CASSLGSRVEKLFF. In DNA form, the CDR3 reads TGTGCCAGCAGCTTAGGGTCCAGGGTTGAAAAACTGTTTTTT.

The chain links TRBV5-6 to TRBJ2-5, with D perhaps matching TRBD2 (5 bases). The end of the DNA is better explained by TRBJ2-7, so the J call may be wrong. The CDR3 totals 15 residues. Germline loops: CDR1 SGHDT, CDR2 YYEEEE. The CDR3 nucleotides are TGTGCCAGCAGCTCGCCGGGAAGCCCCCTCTACGAGCAGTACTTC. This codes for CASSSPGSPLYEQYF.

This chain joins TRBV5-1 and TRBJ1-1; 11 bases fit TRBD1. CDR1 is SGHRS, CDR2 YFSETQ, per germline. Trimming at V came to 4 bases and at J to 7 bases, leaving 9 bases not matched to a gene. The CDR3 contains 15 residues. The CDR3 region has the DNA TGCGCCAGCAGCCCAAGGGACAGGGGGTGGGGTGAAGCTTTCTTT. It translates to CASSPRDRGWGEAFF.

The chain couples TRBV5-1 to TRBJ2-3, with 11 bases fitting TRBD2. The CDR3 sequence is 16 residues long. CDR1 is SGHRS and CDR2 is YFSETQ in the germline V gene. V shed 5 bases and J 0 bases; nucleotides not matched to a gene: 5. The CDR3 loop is CASSSGGAVSTDTQYF. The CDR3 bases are TGCGCCAGCAGTAGCGGGGGGGCCGTGAGCACAGATACGCAGTATTTT.

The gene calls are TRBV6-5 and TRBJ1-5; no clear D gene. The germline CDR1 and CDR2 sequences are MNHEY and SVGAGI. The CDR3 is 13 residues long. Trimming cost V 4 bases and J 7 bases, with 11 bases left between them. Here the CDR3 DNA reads TGTGCCAGCAGTTTCTTTCCGGGGCAGCCCCAGCATTTT. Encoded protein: CASSFFPGQPQHF.

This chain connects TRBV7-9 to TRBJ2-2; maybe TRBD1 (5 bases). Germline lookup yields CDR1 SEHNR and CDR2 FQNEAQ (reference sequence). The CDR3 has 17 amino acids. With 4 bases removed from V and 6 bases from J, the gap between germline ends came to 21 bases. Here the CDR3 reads CASSYPPWWSGPGELFF. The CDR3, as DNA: TGTGCCAGCAGCTACCCCCCATGGTGGTCAGGGCCCGGGGAGCTGTTTTTT.

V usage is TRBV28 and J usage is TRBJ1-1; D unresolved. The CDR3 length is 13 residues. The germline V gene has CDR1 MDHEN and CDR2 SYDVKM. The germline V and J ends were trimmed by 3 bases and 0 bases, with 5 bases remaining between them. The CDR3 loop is CASSLTLNTEAFF. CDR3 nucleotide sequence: TGTGCCAGCAGTTTGACTTTGAACACTGAAGCTTTCTTT. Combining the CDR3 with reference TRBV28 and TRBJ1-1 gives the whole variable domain DVKVTQSSRYLVKRTGEKVFLECVQDMDHENMFWYRQDPGLGLRLIYFSYDVKMKEKGDIPEGYSVSREKKERFSLILESASTNQTSMYLCASSLTLNTEAFFGQGTRLTVV.

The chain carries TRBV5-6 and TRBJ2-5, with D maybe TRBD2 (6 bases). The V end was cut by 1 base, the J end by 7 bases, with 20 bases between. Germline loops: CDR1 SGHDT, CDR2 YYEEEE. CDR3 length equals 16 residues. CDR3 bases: TGTGCCAGCAGCTTGCTATTGCATCCCAGGGAGGCGACCCAGTACTTC. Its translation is CASSLLLHPREATQYF.

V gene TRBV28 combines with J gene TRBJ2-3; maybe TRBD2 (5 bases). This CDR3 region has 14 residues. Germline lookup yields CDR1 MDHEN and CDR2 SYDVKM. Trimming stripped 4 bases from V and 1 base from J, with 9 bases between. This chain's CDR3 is CASSSSRGTDTQYF. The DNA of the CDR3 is TGTGCCAGCAGTTCATCGCGGGGCACAGATACGCAGTATTTT.

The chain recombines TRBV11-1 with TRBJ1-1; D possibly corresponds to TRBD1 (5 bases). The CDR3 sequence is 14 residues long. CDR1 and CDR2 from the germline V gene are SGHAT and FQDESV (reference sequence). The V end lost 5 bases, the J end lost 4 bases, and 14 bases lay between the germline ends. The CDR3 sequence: CASSLSQGSTEAFF. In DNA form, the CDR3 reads TGTGCCAGCAGCCTGTCCCAGGGAAGCACTGAAGCTTTCTTT.

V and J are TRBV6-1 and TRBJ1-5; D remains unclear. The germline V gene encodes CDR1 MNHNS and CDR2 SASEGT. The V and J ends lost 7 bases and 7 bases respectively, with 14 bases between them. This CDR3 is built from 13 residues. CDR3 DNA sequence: TGTGCCAGCAAAGGCGTTGCGGGGCAGCCCCAGCATTTT. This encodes CASKGVAGQPQHF.

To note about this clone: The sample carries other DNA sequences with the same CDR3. In DNA form, the CDR3 reads TGCAGCGTGTTGACTAGCGGGAGCTCCTACGAGCAGTACTTC. This gives the protein CSVLTSGSSYEQYF. V is TRBV29-1 and J is TRBJ2-7, with TRBD2 matching over 12 bases. The CDR3 has 14 amino acids. From germline, CDR1 is SQVTM and CDR2 ANQGSEA. V shed 6 bases, J shed 0 bases, and the junction held 3 bases outside the gene matches.

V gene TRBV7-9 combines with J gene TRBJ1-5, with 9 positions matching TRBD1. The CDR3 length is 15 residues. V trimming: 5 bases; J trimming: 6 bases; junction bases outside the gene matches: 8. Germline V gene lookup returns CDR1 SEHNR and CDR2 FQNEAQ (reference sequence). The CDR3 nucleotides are TGTGCCAGCAGCCCACCGGGACAGGGCAGTCAGCCCCAGCATTTT. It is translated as CASSPPGQGSQPQHF.

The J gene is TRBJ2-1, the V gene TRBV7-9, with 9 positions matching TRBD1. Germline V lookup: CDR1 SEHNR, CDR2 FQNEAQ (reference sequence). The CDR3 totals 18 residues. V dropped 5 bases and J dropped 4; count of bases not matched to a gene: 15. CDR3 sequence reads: CASSQRNTGTGTYNEQFF. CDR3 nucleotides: TGTGCCAGCAGCCAAAGAAATACCGGGACAGGGACTTACAATGAGCAGTTCTTC.

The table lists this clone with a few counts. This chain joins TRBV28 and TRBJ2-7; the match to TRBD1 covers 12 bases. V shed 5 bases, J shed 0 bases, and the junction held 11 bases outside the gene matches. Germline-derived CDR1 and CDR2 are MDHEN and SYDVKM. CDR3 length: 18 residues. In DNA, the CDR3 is TGTGCCAGCAGTGCCGGGACAGGGGGCCCCGGAAGCTCCTACGAGCAGTACTTC. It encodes CASSAGTGGPGSSYEQYF.

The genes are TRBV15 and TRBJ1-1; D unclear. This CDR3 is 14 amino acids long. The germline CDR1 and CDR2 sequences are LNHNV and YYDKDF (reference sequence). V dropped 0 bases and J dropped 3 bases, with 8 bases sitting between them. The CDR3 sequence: CATSREQWDTEAFF. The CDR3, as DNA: TGTGCCACCAGCAGAGAACAGTGGGACACTGAAGCTTTCTTT.

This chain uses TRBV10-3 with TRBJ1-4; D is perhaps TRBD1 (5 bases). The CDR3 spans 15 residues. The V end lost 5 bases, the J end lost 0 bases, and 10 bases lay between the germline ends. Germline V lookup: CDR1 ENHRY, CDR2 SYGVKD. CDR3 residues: CAISKTDTTNEKLFF. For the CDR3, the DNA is TGTGCCATCAGTAAGACGGACACAACTAATGAAAAACTGTTTTTT.

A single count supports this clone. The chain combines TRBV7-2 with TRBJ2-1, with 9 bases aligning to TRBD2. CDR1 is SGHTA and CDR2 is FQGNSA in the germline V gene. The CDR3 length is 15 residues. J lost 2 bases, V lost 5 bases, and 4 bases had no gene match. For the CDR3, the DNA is TGTGCCAGCAGCACGACTAGCGGTCCCTACAATGAGCAGTTCTTC. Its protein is CASSTTSGPYNEQFF.

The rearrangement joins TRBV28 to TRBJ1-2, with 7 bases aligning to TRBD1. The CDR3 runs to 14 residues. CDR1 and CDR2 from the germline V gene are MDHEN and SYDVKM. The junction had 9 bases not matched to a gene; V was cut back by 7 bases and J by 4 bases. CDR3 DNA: TGTGCCAGCAAACTGTCGGGACAGTTCTATGGCTACACCTTC. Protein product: CASKLSGQFYGYTF.

The CDR3: CASSRNRVSNTEAFF. The CDR3 nucleotides are TGTGCCAGCAGCCGCAACAGGGTCTCGAACACTGAAGCTTTCTTT. This chain joins TRBV7-9 and TRBJ1-1, with D possibly being TRBD1 (6 bases). The CDR3 spans 15 residues. The V gene lost 5 bases and the J gene lost 1 base, with 14 bases spanning the gap. Per germline, CDR1 SEHNR and CDR2 FQNEAQ (reference sequence).

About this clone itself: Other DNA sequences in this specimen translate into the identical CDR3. The CDR3: CASSPIQGVYGYTF. DNA of the CDR3: TGTGCCAGCAGTCCGATACAGGGGGTCTATGGCTACACCTTC. The rearrangement uses TRBV28 and TRBJ1-2; TRBD1 aligns across 8 bases. Germline CDR1 MDHEN, CDR2 SYDVKM. V was clipped by 5 bases and J by 4 bases; unmatched bases: 6. CDR3 size: 14 residues.

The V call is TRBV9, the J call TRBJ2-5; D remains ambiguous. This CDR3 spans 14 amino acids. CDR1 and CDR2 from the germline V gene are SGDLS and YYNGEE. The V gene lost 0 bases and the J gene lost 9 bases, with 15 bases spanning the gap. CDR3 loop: CASSVDPHGRAQYF. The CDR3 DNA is TGTGCCAGCAGCGTAGACCCCCACGGCCGGGCCCAGTACTTC.